This entry is about one T cell receptor beta chain. It was healthy bone marrow donors who served as donors. This specimen belongs to a study of cytomegalovirus exposure and HLA in healthy donors. For the study at large: Genetic ancestry analysis placed under 90% of the 400 or so donors that were genotyped in the Caucasian-associated cluster.

Amplification used 60 Vbeta primers and 13 Jbeta primers. Some clones are missing from TCRdb's copy, which holds only in-frame ones; the method was immunoSEQ multiplex PCR. The sample carries 150,000 to 200,000 clones, 82% recorded once. The length of the CDR3 is 16 residues. Germline loops: CDR1 SGHRS, CDR2 YFSETQ. Trimming took 5 bases from V and 1 from J, leaving 16 bases between them. This sequence was found in a boy younger than 10 in good health and CMV-seronegative. The material sequenced was PBMCs. The chain combines TRBV5-1 with TRBJ2-1, with D possibly TRBD1 on 8 matching bases. DNA of the CDR3: TGCGCCAGCAGGCCTAACAGGGGGGGGTCCTACAATGAGCAGTTCTTC. It yields the protein CASRPNRGGSYNEQFF.